This entry features one TCR beta chain sequence. Here immunoSEQ multiplex PCR was the method, and the copy in TCRdb shows in-frame clones only, minus some. The sample records 95,000 to 130,000 clones, more than 75% being singletons. CDR1 and CDR2 from the germline V gene are SGHRS and YFSETQ. After removal of 4 bases from V and 0 bases from J, the junction contained 7 bases not matched to a gene. The CDR3 loop spans 16 amino acids. The sample belongs to a study of T cell responses to AZD1222 COVID-19 vaccine. This clonotype was obtained from an adult in good health. J is TRBJ2-7 and V is TRBV5-1; 10 bases fit TRBD2. The sequences come from peripheral blood, collected on day 0 of AZD1222 vaccination. CDR3 coding DNA: TGCGCCAGCAGCCCCATTAGCGGGGGGCTCTCCTACGAGCAGTACTTC. Its translation is CASSPISGGLSYEQYF.